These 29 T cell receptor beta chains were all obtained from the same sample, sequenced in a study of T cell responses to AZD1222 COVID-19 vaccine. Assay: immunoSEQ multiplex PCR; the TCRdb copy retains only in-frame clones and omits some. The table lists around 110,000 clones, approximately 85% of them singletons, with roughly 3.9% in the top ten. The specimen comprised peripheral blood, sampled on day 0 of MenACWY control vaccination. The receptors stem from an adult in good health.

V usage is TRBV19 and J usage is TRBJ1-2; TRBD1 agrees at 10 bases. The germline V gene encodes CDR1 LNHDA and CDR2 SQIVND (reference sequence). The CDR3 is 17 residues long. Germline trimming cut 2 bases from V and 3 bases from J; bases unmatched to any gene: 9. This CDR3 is CASSIPPGQGFYYGYTF. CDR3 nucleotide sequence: TGTGCCAGTAGTATACCCCCGGGACAGGGGTTCTACTATGGCTACACCTTC.

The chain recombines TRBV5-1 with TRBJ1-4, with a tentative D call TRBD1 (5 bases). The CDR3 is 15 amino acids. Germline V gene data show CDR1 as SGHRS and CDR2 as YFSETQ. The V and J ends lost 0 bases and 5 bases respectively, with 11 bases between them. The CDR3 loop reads CASSLVGGVNEKLFF. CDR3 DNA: TGCGCCAGCAGCTTGGTGGGGGGTGTGAATGAAAAACTGTTTTTT.

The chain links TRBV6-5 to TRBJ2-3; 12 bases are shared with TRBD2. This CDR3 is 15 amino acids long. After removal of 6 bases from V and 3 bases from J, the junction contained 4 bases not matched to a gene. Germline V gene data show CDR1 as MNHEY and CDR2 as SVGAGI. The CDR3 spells CASSRTSGDTDTQYF. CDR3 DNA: TGTGCCAGCAGCCGGACTAGCGGGGATACAGATACGCAGTATTTT.

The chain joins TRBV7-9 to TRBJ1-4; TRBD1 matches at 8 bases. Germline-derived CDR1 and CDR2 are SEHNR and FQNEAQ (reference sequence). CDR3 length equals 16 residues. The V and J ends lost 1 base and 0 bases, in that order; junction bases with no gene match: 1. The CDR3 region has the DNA TGTGCCAGCAGCTTAGACAGGGGGGCAACTAATGAAAAACTGTTTTTT. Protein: CASSLDRGATNEKLFF.

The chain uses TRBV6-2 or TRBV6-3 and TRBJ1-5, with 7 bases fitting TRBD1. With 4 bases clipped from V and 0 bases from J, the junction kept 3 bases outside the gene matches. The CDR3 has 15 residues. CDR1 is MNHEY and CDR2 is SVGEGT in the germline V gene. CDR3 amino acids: CASSWTGNSNQPQHF. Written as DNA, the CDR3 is TGTGCCAGCAGTTGGACAGGTAATAGCAATCAGCCCCAGCATTTT.

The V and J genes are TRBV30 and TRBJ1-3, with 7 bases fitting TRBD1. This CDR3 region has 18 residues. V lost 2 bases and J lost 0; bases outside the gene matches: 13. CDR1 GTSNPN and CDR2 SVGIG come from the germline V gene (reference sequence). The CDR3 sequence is CAWSSRDRFYSSGNTIYF. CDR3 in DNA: TGTGCCTGGAGTTCTCGGGACAGATTTTATTCCTCTGGAAACACCATATATTTT.

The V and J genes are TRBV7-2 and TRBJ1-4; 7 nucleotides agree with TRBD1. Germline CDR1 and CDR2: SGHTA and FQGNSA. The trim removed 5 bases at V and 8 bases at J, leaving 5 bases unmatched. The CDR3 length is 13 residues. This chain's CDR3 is CASSQGVLEKLFF. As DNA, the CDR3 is TGTGCCAGCAGCCAGGGGGTATTGGAAAAACTGTTTTTT.

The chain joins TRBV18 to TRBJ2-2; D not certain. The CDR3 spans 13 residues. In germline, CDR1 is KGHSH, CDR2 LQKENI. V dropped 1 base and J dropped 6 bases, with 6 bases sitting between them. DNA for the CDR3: TGTGCCAGCTCACCACGTGGTTCCGGGGAGCTGTTTTTT. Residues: CASSPRGSGELFF.

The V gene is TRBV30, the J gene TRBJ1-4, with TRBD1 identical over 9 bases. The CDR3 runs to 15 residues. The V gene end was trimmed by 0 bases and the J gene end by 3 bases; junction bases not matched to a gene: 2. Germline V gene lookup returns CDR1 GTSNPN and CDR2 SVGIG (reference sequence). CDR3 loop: CAWSVQGAPNEKLFF. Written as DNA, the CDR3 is TGTGCCTGGAGTGTACAGGGGGCCCCTAATGAAAAACTGTTTTTT.

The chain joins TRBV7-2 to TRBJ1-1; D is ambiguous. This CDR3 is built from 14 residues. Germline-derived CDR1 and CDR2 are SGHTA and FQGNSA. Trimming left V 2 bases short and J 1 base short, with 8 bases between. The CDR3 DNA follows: TGTGCCAGCAGCTTATCGGGGAGGAACACTGAAGCTTTCTTT. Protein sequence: CASSLSGRNTEAFF.

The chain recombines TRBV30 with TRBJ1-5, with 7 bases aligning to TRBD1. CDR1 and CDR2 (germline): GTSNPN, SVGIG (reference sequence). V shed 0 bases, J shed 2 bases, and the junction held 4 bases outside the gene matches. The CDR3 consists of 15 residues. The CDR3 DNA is TGTGCCTGGAGTGTGGGGCAGGGGGGCAATCAGCCCCAGCATTTT. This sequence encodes CAWSVGQGGNQPQHF.

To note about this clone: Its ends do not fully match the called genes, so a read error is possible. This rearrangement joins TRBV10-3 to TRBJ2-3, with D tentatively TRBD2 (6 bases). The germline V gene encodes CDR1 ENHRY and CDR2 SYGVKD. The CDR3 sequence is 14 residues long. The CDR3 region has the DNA TGTGCCATCAGTGAGTCGATAGGGAGGCTATCTCCAGATTTT. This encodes CAISESIGRLSPDF.

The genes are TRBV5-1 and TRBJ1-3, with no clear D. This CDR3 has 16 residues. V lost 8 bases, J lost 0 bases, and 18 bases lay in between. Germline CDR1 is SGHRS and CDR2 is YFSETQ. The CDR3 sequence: CASSPHMGSSGNTIYF. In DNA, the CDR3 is TGCGCCAGTAGCCCACACATGGGAAGCTCTGGAAACACCATATATTTT. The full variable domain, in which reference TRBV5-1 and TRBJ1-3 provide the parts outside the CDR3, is KAGVTQTPRYLIKTRGQQVTLSCSPISGHRSVSWYQQTPGQGLQFLFEYFSETQRNKGNFPGRFSGRQFSNSRSEMNVSTLELGDSALYLCASSPHMGSSGNTIYFGEGSWLTVV.

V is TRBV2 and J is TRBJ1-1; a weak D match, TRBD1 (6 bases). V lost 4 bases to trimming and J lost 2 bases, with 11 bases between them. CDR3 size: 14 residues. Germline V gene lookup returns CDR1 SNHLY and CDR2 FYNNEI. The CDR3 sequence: CASSGRGANTEAFF. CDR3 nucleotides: TGTGCCAGCAGTGGAAGGGGGGCAAACACTGAAGCTTTCTTT.

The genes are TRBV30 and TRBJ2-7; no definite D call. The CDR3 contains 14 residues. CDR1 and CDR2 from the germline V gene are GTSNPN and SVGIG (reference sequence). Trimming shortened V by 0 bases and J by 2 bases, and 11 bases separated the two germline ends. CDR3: CAWSVGFGTYEQYF. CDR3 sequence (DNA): TGTGCCTGGAGTGTTGGTTTTGGTACCTACGAGCAGTACTTC. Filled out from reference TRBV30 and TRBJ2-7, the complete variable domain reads SQTIHQWPATLVQPVGSPLSLECTVEGTSNPNLYWYRQAAGRGLQLLFYSVGIGQISSEVPQNLSASRPQDRQFILSSKKLLLSDSGFYLCAWSVGFGTYEQYFGPGTRLTVT.

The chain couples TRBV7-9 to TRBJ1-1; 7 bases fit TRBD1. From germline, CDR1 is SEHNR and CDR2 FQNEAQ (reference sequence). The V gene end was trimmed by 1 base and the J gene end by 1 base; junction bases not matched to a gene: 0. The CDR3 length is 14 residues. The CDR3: CASSLGTGNTEAFF. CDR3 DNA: TGTGCCAGCAGCTTAGGGACAGGGAACACTGAAGCTTTCTTT.

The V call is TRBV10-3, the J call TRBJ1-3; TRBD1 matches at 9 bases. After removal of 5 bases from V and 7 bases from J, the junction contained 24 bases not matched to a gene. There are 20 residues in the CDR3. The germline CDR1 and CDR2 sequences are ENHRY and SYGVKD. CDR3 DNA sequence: TGTGCCATCAGTATAACCCGGGACAGGGATTTAGAACTCTACGGCAACACCATATATTTT. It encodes CAISITRDRDLELYGNTIYF.

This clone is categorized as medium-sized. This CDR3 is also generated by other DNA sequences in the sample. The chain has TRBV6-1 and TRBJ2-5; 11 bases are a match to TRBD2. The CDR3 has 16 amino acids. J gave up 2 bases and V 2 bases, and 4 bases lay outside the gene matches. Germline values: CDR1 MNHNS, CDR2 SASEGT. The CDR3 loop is CASSELAGGPQETQYF. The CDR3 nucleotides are TGTGCCAGCAGTGAACTAGCGGGGGGCCCTCAAGAGACCCAGTACTTC.

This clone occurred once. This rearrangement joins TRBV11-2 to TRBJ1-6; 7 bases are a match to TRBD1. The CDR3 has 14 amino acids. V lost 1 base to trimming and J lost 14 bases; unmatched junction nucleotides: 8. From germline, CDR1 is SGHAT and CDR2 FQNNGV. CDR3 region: CASSLGGSGTALHF. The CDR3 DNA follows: TGTGCCAGCAGCTTAGGGGGGTCCGGGACAGCCCTCCACTTT. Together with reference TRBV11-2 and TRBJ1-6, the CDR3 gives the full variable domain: EAGVAQSPRYKIIEKRQSVAFWCNPISGHATLYWYQQILGQGPKLLIQFQNNGVVDDSQLPKDRFSAERLKGVDSTLKIQPAKLEDSAVYLCASSLGGSGTALHFGNGTRLTVT.

The CDR3 region has the DNA TGTGCCAGCAGCTCCTGGTCAGGGGGAGGGTACGAGCAGTACTTC. Protein sequence: CASSSWSGGGYEQYF. This chain connects TRBV7-8 to TRBJ2-7; the D call may be TRBD1 or TRBD2 (7 bases each). This CDR3 comprises 15 residues. Trimming removed 4 bases from V and 4 bases from J, with 17 bases in between. CDR1 SGHVS and CDR2 FQNEAQ come from the germline V gene.

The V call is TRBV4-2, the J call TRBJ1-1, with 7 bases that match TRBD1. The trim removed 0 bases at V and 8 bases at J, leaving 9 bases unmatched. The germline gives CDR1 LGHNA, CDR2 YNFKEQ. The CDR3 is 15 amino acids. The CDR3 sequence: CASSQETRDRGEAFF. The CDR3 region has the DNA TGTGCCAGCAGCCAAGAAACAAGGGACAGAGGAGAAGCTTTCTTT.

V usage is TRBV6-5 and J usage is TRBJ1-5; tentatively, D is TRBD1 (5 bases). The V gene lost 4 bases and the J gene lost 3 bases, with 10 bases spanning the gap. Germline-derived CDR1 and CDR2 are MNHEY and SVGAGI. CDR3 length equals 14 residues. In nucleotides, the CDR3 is TGTGCCAGCAGTTCAGAGGGGCTCAATCAGCCCCAGCATTTT. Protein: CASSSEGLNQPQHF.

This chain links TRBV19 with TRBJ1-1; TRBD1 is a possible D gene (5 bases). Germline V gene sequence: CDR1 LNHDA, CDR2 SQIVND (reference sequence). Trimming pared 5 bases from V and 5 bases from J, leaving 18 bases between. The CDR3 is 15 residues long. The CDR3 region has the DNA TGTGCCAGTAGTGGCCCCCTCGGGGGAATGACTGAAGCTTTCTTT. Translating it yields CASSGPLGGMTEAFF.

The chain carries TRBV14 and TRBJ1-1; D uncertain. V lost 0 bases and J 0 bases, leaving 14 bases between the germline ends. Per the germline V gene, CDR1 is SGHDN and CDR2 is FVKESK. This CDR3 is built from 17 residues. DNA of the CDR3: TGTGCCAGCAGCCAAGATCTGTTCCGGGGAATGAACACTGAAGCTTTCTTT. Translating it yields CASSQDLFRGMNTEAFF.

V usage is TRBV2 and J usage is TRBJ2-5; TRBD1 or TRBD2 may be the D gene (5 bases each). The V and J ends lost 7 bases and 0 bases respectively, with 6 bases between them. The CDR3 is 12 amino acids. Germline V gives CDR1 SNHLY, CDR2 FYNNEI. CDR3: CASKGHQETQYF. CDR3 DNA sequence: TGTGCCAGCAAGGGACACCAAGAGACCCAGTACTTC.

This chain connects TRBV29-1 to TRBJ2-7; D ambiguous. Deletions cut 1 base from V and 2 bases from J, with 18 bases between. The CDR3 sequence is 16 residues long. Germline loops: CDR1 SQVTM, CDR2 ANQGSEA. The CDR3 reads CSVEGIGGENPYEQYF. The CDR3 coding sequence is TGCAGCGTTGAAGGTATAGGCGGCGAGAATCCCTACGAGCAGTACTTC.

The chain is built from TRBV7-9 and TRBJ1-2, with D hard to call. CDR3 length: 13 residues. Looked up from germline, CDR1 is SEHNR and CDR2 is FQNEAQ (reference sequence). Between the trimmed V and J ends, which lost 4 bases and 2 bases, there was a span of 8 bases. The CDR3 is CASSSPSNYGYTF. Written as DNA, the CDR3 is TGTGCCAGCAGCTCTCCTAGCAACTATGGCTACACCTTC.

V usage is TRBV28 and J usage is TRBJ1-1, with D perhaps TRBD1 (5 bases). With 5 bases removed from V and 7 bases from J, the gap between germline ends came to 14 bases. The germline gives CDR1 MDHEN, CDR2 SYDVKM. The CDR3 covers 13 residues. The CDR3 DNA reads TGTGCCAGCAGTCCCTGGGGGGGGGTTGAAGCTTTCTTT. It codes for CASSPWGGVEAFF.

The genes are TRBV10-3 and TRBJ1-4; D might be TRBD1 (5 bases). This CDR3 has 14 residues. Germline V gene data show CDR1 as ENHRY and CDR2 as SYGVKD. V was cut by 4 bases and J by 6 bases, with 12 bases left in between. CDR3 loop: CAISAGGQHEKLFF. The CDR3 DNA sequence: TGTGCCATCAGTGCCGGGGGTCAGCATGAAAAACTGTTTTTT.